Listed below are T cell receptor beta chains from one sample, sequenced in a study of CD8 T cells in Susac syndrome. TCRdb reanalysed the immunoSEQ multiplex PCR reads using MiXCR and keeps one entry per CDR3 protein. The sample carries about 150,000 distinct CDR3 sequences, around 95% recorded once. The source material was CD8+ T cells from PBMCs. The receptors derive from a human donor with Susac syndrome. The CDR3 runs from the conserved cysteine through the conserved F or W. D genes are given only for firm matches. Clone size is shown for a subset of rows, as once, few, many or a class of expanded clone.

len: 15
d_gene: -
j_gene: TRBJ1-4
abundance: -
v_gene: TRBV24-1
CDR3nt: TGTGCCACCAGTGACCCTGACAGAGAAAATGAAAAACTGTTTTTT
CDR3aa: CATSDPDRENEKLFF

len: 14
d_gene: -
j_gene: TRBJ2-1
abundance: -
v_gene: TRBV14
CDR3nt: TGTGCCAGCAGCCATGCGGGATCCTACAATGAGCAGTTCTTC
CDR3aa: CASSHAGSYNEQFF

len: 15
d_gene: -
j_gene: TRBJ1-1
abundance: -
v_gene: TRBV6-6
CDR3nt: TGTGCCAGCAGTTACTCGACTCAGGGGCACACTGAAGCTTTCTTT
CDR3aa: CASSYSTQGHTEAFF

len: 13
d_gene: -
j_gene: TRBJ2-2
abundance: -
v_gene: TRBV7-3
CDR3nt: TGTGCCAGCAGCTTTTACAGTCCCGGGGAGCTGTTTTTT
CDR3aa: CASSFYSPGELFF

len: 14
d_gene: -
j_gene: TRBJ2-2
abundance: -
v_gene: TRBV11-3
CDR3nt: TGTGCCAGCAGCGAATTCGGGGGGCACGGGGAGCTGTTTTTT
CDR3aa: CASSEFGGHGELFF

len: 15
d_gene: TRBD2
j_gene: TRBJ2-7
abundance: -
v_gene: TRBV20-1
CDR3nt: TGCAGTGCTACTCCTAGCGGGAGTTCCGTCTACGAGCAGTACTTC
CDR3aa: CSATPSGSSVYEQYF

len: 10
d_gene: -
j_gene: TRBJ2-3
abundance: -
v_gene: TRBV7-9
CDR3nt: TGTGCCACAGAGACATTTATGCAGTATTTT
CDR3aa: CATETFMQYF

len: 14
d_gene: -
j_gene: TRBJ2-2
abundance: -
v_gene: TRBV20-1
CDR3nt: TGCAGTGCTAGAGATATGGGGGCTGCCGGGGAGCTGTTTTTT
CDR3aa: CSARDMGAAGELFF

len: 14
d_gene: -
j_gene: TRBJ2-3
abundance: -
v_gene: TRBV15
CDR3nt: TGTGCCACTACTTTTCATGGGTTACCAGATACGCAGTATTTT
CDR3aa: CATTFHGLPDTQYF

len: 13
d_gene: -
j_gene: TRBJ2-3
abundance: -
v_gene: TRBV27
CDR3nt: TGTGCCAGCAGTTTATCGGGGCAGCCTACGCAGTATTTT
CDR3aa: CASSLSGQPTQYF

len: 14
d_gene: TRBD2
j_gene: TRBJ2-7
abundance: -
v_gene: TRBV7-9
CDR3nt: TGTGCCAGCAGCCCGCCTAGCGGGTTCGCCGAGCAGTACTTC
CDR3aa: CASSPPSGFAEQYF

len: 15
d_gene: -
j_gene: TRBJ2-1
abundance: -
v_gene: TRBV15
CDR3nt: TGTGCCACCAGCAGAGATAACGGGCTTCGTAATGAGCAGTTCTTC
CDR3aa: CATSRDNGLRNEQFF

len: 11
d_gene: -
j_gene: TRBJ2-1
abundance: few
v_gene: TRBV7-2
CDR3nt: TGTGCCAGCAGCTTGCCGAATGAGCAGTTCTTC
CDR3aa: CASSLPNEQFF

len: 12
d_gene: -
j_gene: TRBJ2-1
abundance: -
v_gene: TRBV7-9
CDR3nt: TGTGCCAGCAGCTTAGGAGAAGTTGACCCTTTCTTC
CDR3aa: CASSLGEVDPFF

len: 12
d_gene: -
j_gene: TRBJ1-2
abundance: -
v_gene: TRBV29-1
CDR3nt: TGCAGCGTTGAAGACTCTTCCTATGGCTACACCTTC
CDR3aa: CSVEDSSYGYTF